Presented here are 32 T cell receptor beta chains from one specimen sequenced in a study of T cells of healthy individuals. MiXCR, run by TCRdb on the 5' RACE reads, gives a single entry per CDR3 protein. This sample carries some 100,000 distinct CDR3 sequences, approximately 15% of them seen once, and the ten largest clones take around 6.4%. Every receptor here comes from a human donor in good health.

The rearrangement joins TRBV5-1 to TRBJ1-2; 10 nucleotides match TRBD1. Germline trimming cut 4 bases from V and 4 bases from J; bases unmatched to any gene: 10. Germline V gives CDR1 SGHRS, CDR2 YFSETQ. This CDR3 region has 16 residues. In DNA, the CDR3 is TGCGCCAGCAGCCCCGGGACAGGGGTTAATGTCTATGGCTACACCTTC. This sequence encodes CASSPGTGVNVYGYTF.

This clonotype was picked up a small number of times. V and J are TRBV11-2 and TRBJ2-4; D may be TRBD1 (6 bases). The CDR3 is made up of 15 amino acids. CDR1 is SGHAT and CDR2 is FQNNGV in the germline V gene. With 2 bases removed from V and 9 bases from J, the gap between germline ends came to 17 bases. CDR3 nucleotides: TGTGCCAGCAGCTTAACCGGACAGAAGCTCGCCATTCAGTACTTC. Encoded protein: CASSLTGQKLAIQYF.

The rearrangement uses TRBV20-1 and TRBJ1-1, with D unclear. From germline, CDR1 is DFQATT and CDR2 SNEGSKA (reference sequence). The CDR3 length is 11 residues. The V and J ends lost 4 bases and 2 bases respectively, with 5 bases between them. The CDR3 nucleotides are TGCAGTGCTATCCTCAACACTGAAGCTTTCTTT. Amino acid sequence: CSAILNTEAFF.

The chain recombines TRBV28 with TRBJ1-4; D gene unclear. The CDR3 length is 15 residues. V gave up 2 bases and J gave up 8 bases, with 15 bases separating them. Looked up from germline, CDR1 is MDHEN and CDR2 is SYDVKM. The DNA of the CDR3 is TGTGCCAGCAGTTTACCCTCCCGGGGATGGGAAAAACTGTTTTTT. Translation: CASSLPSRGWEKLFF.

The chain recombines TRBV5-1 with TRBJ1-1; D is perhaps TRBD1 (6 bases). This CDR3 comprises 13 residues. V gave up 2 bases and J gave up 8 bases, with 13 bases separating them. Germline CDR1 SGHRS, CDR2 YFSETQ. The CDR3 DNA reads TGCGCCAGCAGCTTCTCAGGGGTGAAAGAAGCTTTCTTT. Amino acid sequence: CASSFSGVKEAFF.

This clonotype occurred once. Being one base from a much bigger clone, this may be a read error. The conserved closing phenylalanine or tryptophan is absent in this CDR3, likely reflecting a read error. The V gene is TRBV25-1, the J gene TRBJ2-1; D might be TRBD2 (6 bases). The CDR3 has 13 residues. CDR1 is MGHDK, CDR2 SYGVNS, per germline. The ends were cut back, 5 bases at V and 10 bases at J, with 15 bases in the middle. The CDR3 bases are TGTGCCAGCAGTCGGGACTCTGGTTACGAGCAGTTCCTC. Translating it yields CASSRDSGYEQFL.

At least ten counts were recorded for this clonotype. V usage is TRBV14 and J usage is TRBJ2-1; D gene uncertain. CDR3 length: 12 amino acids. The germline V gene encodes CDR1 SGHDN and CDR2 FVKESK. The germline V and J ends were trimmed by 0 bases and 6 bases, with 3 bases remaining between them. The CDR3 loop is CASSQDSNEQFF. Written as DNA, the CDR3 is TGTGCCAGCAGCCAAGATTCCAATGAGCAGTTCTTC. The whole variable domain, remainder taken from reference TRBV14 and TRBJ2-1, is EAGVTQFPSHSVIEKGQTVTLRCDPISGHDNLYWYRRVMGKEIKFLLHFVKESKQDESGMPNNRFLAERTGGTYSTLKVQPAELEDSGVYFCASSQDSNEQFFGPGTRLTVL.

CDR3 DNA sequence: TGTGCCAGCGCTGTCCGGAACACAGATACGCAGTATTTT. Its protein product is CASAVRNTDTQYF. The chain couples TRBV12-3 or TRBV12-4 to TRBJ2-3; D is unresolved. This CDR3 contains 13 residues. Trimming took off 8 bases at V and 2 bases at J, with 11 bases between the two ends.

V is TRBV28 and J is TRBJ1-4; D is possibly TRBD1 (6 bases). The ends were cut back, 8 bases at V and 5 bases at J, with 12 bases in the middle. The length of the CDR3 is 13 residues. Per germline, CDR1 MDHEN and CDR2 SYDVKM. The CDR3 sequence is CASQTGSNEKLFF. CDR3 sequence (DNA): TGTGCCAGCCAGACAGGTTCGAATGAAAAACTGTTTTTT. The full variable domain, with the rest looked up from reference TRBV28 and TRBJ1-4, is DVKVTQSSRYLVKRTGEKVFLECVQDMDHENMFWYRQDPGLGLRLIYFSYDVKMKEKGDIPEGYSVSREKKERFSLILESASTNQTSMYLCASQTGSNEKLFFGSGTQLSVL.

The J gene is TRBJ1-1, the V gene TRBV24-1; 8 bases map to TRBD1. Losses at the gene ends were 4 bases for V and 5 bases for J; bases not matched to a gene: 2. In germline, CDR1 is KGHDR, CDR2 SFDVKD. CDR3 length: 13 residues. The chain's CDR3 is CATSDYRGTEAFF. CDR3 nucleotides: TGTGCCACCAGTGACTACAGGGGGACTGAAGCTTTCTTT.

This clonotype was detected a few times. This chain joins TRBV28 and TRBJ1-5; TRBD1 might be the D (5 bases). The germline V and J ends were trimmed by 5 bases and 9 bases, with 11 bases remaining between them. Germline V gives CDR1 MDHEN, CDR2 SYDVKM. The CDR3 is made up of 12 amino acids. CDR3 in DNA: TGTGCCAGCAGTGAGGGGCCGGGGCCCCAGCATTTT. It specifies CASSEGPGPQHF.

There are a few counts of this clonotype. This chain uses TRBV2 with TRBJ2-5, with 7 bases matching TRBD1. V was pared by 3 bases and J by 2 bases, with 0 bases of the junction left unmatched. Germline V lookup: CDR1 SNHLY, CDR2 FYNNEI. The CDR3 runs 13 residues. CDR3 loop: CASSDRGQETQYF. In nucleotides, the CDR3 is TGTGCCAGCAGTGACAGGGGGCAAGAGACCCAGTACTTC.

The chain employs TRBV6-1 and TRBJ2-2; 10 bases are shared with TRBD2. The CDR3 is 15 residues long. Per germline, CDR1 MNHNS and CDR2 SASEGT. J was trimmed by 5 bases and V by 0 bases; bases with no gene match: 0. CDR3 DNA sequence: TGTGCCAGCAGTGAAGCTAGCGGGGGGACCGGGGAGCTGTTTTTT. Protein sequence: CASSEASGGTGELFF.

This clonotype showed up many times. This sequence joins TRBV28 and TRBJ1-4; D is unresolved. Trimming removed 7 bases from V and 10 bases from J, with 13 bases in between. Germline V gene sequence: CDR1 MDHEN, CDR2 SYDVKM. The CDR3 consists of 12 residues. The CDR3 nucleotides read TGTGCCAGCACCCCCCTCCGGGGAAAACTGTTTTTT. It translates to CASTPLRGKLFF.

CDR3 nucleotide sequence: TGTGCCAGCAGTTACAGGGGGGCCCAGCATTTT. It codes for CASSYRGAQHF. This chain links TRBV12-3 or TRBV12-4 with TRBJ1-5; TRBD1 matches 8 bases. The CDR3 has 11 amino acids. Germline trimming cut 4 bases from V and 11 bases from J; bases unmatched to any gene: 1.

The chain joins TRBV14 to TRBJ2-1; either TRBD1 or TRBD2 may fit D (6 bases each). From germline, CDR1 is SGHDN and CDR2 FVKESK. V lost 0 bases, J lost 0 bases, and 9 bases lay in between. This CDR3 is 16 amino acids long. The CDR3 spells CASSQDRGASYNEQFF. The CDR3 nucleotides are TGTGCCAGCAGCCAAGATAGGGGGGCCTCCTACAATGAGCAGTTCTTC.

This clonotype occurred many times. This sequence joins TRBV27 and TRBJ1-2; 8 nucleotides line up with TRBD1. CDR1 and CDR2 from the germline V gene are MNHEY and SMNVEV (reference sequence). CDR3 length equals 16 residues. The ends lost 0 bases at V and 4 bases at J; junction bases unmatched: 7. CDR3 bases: TGTGCCAGCAGTTTATCGACAGGGGAGAGGAGCTATGGCTACACCTTC. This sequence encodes CASSLSTGERSYGYTF.

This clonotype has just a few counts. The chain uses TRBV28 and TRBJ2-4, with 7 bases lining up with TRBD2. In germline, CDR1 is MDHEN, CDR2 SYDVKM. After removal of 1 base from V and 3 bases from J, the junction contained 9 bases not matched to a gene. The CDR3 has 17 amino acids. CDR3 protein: CASSLYGGVEGKNIQYF. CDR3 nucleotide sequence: TGTGCCAGCAGTTTATATGGGGGGGTGGAAGGCAAAAACATTCAGTACTTC.

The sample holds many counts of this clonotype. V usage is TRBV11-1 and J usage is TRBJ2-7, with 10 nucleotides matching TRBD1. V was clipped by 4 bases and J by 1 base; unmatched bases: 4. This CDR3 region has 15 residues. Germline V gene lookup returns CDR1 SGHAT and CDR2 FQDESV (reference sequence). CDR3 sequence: CASSSRDRGSYEQYF. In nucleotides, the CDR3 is TGTGCCAGCAGCTCCCGGGACAGGGGTTCCTACGAGCAGTACTTC.

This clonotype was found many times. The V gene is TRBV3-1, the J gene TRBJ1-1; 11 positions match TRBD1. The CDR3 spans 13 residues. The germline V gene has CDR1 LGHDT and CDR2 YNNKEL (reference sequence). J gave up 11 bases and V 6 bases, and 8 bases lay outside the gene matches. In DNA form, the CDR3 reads TGTGCCAGCAGACGGACAGGGGGCGCGGCCGCTTTCTTT. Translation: CASRRTGGAAAFF.

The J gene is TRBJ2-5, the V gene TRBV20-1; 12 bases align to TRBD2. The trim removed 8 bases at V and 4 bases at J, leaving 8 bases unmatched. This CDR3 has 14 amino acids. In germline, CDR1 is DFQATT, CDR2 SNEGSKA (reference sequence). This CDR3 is CSPMTSGGGETQYF. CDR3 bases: TGCAGTCCGATGACTAGCGGGGGAGGAGAGACCCAGTACTTC.

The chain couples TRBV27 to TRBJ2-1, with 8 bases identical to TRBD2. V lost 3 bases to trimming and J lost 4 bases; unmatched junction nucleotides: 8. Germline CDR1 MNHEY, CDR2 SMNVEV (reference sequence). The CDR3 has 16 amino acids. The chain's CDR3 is CASSFGLAGIYNEQFF. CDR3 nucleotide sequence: TGTGCCAGCAGTTTCGGGCTAGCGGGTATATACAATGAGCAGTTCTTC.

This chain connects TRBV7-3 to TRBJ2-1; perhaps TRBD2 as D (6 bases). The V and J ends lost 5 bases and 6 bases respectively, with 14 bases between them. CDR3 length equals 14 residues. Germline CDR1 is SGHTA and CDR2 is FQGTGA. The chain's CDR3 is CASSRLASPNEQFF. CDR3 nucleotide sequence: TGTGCCAGCAGCCGGCTAGCGAGTCCCAATGAGCAGTTCTTC. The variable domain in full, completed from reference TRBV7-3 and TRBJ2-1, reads GAGVSQTPSNKVTEKGKYVELRCDPISGHTALYWYRQSLGQGPEFLIYFQGTGAADDSGLPNDRFFAVRPEGSVSTLKIQRTERGDSAVYLCASSRLASPNEQFFGPGTRLTVL.

CDR3 in DNA: TGCGCCAGCAGCCAGGACGGGACAGCTATGAACACTGAAGCTTTCTTT. As protein: CASSQDGTAMNTEAFF. The chain joins TRBV4-3 to TRBJ1-1; 7 bases map to TRBD1. After removal of 3 bases from V and 0 bases from J, the junction contained 7 bases not matched to a gene. The germline CDR1 and CDR2 sequences are LGHNA and YSLEER. This CDR3 has 16 residues.

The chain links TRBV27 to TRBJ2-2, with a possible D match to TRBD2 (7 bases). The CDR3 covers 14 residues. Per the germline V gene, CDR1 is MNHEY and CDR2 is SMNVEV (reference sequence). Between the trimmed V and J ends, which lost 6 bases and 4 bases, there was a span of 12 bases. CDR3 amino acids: CASRGGGFTGELFF. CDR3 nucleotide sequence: TGTGCCAGCAGGGGAGGGGGGTTCACCGGGGAGCTGTTTTTT.

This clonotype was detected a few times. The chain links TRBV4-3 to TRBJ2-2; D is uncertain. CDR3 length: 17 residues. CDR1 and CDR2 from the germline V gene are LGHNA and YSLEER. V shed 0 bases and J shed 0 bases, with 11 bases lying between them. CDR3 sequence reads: CASSQDHGSSNTGELFF. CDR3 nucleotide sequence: TGCGCCAGCAGCCAAGACCACGGTTCCTCGAACACCGGGGAGCTGTTTTTT.

CDR3 coding DNA: TGTGCCAGCACCCAGGACATTCATTACATTCAGTACTTC. It specifies CASTQDIHYIQYF. The rearrangement links TRBV6-2 or TRBV6-3 to TRBJ2-4; D is perhaps TRBD1 (5 bases). The CDR3 consists of 13 residues. CDR1 MNHEY and CDR2 SVGEGT come from the germline V gene. The V end was cut by 7 bases, the J end by 8 bases, with 15 bases between.

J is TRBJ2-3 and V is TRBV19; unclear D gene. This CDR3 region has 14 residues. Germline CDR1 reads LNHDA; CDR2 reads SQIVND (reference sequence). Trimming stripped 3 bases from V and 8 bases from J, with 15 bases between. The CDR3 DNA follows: TGTGCCAGTAGTATTTCGACCCGAATGGGTACGCAGTATTTT. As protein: CASSISTRMGTQYF.

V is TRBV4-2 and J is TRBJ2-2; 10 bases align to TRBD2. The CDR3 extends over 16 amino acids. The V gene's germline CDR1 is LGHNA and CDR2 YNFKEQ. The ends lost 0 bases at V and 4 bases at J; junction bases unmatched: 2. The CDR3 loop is CASSQELAGITGELFF. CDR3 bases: TGTGCCAGCAGCCAAGAACTAGCGGGGATCACCGGGGAGCTGTTTTTT.

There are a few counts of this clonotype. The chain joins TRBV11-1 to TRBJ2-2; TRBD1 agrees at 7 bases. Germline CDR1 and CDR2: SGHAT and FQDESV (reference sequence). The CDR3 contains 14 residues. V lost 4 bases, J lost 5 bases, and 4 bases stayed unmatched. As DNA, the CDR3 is TGTGCCAGCAGCTCGGACAGGTTAACCGGGGAGCTGTTTTTT. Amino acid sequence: CASSSDRLTGELFF.

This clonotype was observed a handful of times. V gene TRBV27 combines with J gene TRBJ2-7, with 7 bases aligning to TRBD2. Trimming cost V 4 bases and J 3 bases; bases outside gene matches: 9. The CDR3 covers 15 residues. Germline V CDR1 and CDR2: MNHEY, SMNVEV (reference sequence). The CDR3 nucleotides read TGTGCCAGCAGTTCTCGTCACGGCGGGGGCTACGAGCAGTACTTC. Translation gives CASSSRHGGGYEQYF.

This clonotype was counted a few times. CDR3 loop: CASSLQTGGSTGELFF. The DNA for the CDR3 is TGTGCCAGCAGTCTCCAGACAGGGGGCTCCACCGGGGAGCTGTTTTTT. This chain links TRBV6-2 or TRBV6-3 with TRBJ2-2; 10 bases are shared with TRBD1. The CDR3 sequence is 16 residues long. The ends lost 5 bases at V and 4 bases at J; junction bases unmatched: 7. Germline lookup yields CDR1 MNHEY and CDR2 SVGEGT.